This is a list of T cell receptor beta chains from one sample in a study of cytomegalovirus exposure and HLA in healthy donors. Method: immunoSEQ multiplex PCR; TCRdb's copy keeps in-frame clones and lacks some. The data hold approximately 120,000 clones, with 75% to 80% observed a single time. The sequenced sample consisted of PBMCs. The receptors originated from a man aged 35-49 years in good health and CMV-seronegative. Each CDR3 is given with its conserved first and last residue. D genes are given only for firm matches. Rows give clone size only sometimes, using once, few, many, or a class for an expanded clone.

d_gene	abundance	v_gene	j_gene	CDR3nt	CDR3aa
TRBD1	-	TRBV5-5	TRBJ2-1	TGTGCCAGCAGCAGAAGACAGGGGGCCCAATTGGAGCAGTTCTTC	CASSRRQGAQLEQFF
TRBD1	-	TRBV27	TRBJ1-4	TGTGCCAGCAGTCCCAAGTTCCGACAGGGGAGTGAAAAACTGTTTTTT	CASSPKFRQGSEKLFF
-	-	TRBV9	TRBJ1-1	TGTGCCAGCTCCCGACAGACAAACACTGAAGCTTTCTTT	CASSRQTNTEAFF
-	-	TRBV6-5	TRBJ1-1	TGTGCCAGCAGTCCCGGCAGGCTGGGGCGGGGAGCTTTCTTT	CASSPGRLGRGAFF
-	-	TRBV21-1	TRBJ1-1	TGTGCCAGCAGCAAAGCCGACAGGGTGAGTTGTGAAGCTTTCTTT	CASSKADRVSCEAFF
TRBD2	-	TRBV5-4	TRBJ2-7	TGTGCCAGCACCCACCCTACTAGCGGCTCCTACGAGCAGTACTTC	CASTHPTSGSYEQYF
TRBD1	few	TRBV7-2	TRBJ1-4	TGTGCCAGCAGCATCGACGACATCAGGGGGGCAGTTGAAAAACTGTTTTTT	CASSIDDIRGAVEKLFF
TRBD1	-	TRBV7-8	TRBJ1-5	TGTGCCAGCAGCTCAGACAGGGGGCTTCAGCCCCAGCATTTT	CASSSDRGLQPQHF
TRBD1	-	TRBV7-2	TRBJ2-7	TGTGCCAGCAGCATCGGACAGGGGGCGAAATTCTTC	CASSIGQGAKFF
-	-	TRBV7-9	TRBJ2-3	TGTGCCAGCAGCATAGGGCGGGGAGATACGCAGTATTTT	CASSIGRGDTQYF
TRBD2	-	TRBV4-3	TRBJ2-1	TGCGCCAGCAGCCCGAAAAGCGGGGGGGCCTACAATGAGCAGTTCTTC	CASSPKSGGAYNEQFF
-	-	TRBV7-8	TRBJ1-5	TGTGCCAGCAGCTTCCGACAGGATAGCAATCAGCCCCAGCATTTT	CASSFRQDSNQPQHF
-	few	TRBV7-8	TRBJ2-5	TGTGCCAGCAGCTTAGCGAAACCGGGACAACAAGAGACCCAGTACTTC	CASSLAKPGQQETQYF
-	few	TRBV9	TRBJ1-2	TGTGCCAGCTATTCGGGGTTCTATGGCTACACCTTC	CASYSGFYGYTF
-	-	TRBV2	TRBJ2-7	TGTGCCAGCAGTGGGAGGGACTCCTACGAGCAGTACTTC	CASSGRDSYEQYF
TRBD2	once	TRBV7-6	TRBJ2-3	TGTGCCAGCAGCTTAGCCCCTAGGCGGGGGACCCGGAGGGGCACAGATACGCAGTATTTT	CASSLAPRRGTRRGTDTQYF
-	-	TRBV7-2	TRBJ1-2	TGTGCCAGCAGCTTAGAAGGTGTCAGGGGAACCTATGGCTACACCTTC	CASSLEGVRGTYGYTF
-	-	TRBV5-6	TRBJ2-7	TGTGCCAGCAGCCCATCGTCGCGTCGTTACTCCTACGAGCAGTACTTC	CASSPSSRRYSYEQYF
-	-	TRBV9	TRBJ2-2	TGTGCCAGCAGCACTACAGGGCTCACCGGGGAGCTGTTTTTT	CASSTTGLTGELFF
-	-	TRBV5-6	TRBJ2-3	TGTGCCAGCAGCTTGGGAGGGCGGACAGATACGCAGTATTTT	CASSLGGRTDTQYF
-	-	TRBV14	TRBJ2-6	TGTGCCAGCAGCCAAGATGCAGGGTTCCTTCCCTCTGGGGCCAACGTCCTGACTTTC	CASSQDAGFLPSGANVLTF
-	few	TRBV28	TRBJ1-5	TGTGCCAGCACAACAGGGACGAGGGTTTATAGCAATCAGCCCCAGCATTTT	CASTTGTRVYSNQPQHF
-	-	TRBV9	TRBJ1-2	TGTGCCAGTGGGGGGGCCCGGCCCTATGGCTACACCTTC	CASGGARPYGYTF
TRBD1	few	TRBV5-6	TRBJ1-1	TGTGCCAGCAGCTCCCGGGACAGGTTCAACACTGAAGCTTTCTTT	CASSSRDRFNTEAFF
-	-	TRBV18	TRBJ1-2	TGTGCCAGCTCGCCCGGGATTCGATCCAATGGCTACACCTTC	CASSPGIRSNGYTF
TRBD1	few	TRBV7-2	TRBJ2-1	TGTGCCAGCAGCTTAGCGCTATTGTTTAGAGGGGGCGATGAGCAGTTCTTC	CASSLALLFRGGDEQFF
-	-	TRBV7-7	TRBJ2-3	TGTGCTAGCAGCCCAGGCCTCCGGGGAGGAACAGATACGCAGTATTTT	CASSPGLRGGTDTQYF
-	-	TRBV7-2	TRBJ1-3	TGTGCCAGCAGCTTCGACAGGTTTTTCGTCAACACCATATATTTT	CASSFDRFFVNTIYF
-	-	TRBV27	TRBJ1-5	TGTGCCAGCAGTTTAAAAGGGGCCAGAATCCAGCCCCAGCATTTT	CASSLKGARIQPQHF
-	-	TRBV11-2	TRBJ1-2	TGTGCCAGCAGCGCAGTGAGGAGGGTTCACTATGGCTACACCTTC	CASSAVRRVHYGYTF
-	-	TRBV25-1	TRBJ2-7	TGTGCCAGCAGGTCATCGAGCGAGCAGTACTTC	CASRSSSEQYF
TRBD1	-	TRBV7-2	TRBJ1-1	TGTGCCAGCAGCCTGCGACAGGGGGCAGGCACTGAAGCTTTCTTT	CASSLRQGAGTEAFF